Listed below are T cell receptor beta chains from one sample, sequenced in a study of blood T cell repertoires in COVID-19. The data were produced by immunoSEQ multiplex PCR, yet TCRdb's version contains in-frame clones alone and is incomplete. The sample consists of over 200,000 clones, 80% to 95% of them appearing once. The specimen was peripheral blood. These receptors all come from a man in his fifties or sixties with COVID-19, enrolled during active disease. Both conserved end residues are part of each CDR3. Each record gives: D gene, V gene, clone size, CDR3 protein. D genes are given only for firm matches. Some rows have no size entry. The others give once, few or many, or a class for an expanded clone.

D: NA
V: TRBV24-1
size: NA
CDR3: CATSDAGRGMNTEAFF

D: TRBD1
V: TRBV5-1
size: NA
CDR3: CASSLDRGEGGYTF

D: TRBD1
V: TRBV19
size: NA
CDR3: CASSTRTGRSSYNEQFF

D: NA
V: TRBV7-2
size: once
CDR3: CASSLAGAPFNEQFF

D: TRBD1
V: TRBV6-5
size: NA
CDR3: CASSYRDSSTEAFF

D: NA
V: TRBV6-6
size: NA
CDR3: CASEKERDVQAFF

D: TRBD1
V: TRBV19
size: NA
CDR3: CASSIGTGTMEGYTF

D: TRBD2
V: TRBV7-3
size: NA
CDR3: CASSVLAGTPQYNEQFF

D: NA
V: TRBV5-1
size: NA
CDR3: CASSLGEGPGNTIYF

D: NA
V: TRBV27
size: once
CDR3: CASSLTPRAYEQYF

D: TRBD1
V: TRBV6-6
size: NA
CDR3: CASSPPGQEAFF

D: TRBD2
V: TRBV7-2
size: NA
CDR3: CASSLASGSRQTQYF

D: TRBD1
V: TRBV5-1
size: once
CDR3: CASSSGTGVGPQHF

D: NA
V: TRBV25-1
size: NA
CDR3: CASSENQGQGGNTIYF

D: NA
V: TRBV6-4
size: NA
CDR3: CASSEGGGYTF

D: NA
V: TRBV2
size: NA
CDR3: CASSEQLGRSYEQYF

D: TRBD2
V: TRBV7-3
size: NA
CDR3: CASSLNLAGPYNEQFF

D: TRBD1
V: TRBV23-1
size: NA
CDR3: CASSQSRFDRVHGVNEAFF

D: TRBD2
V: TRBV6-1
size: NA
CDR3: CASSESAGGRINNEQFF

D: TRBD1
V: TRBV19
size: NA
CDR3: CASSTRDRGIEKLFF

D: NA
V: TRBV6-2/TRBV6-3
size: few
CDR3: CASSYPTAERNF

D: NA
V: TRBV4-1
size: once
CDR3: CASSPRSGGGNTGELFF

D: NA
V: TRBV28
size: NA
CDR3: CASSLKTGLGKQFF

D: TRBD2
V: TRBV6-2/TRBV6-3
size: NA
CDR3: CASSYRASGPDFTDTQYF

D: TRBD2
V: TRBV7-2
size: NA
CDR3: CASSRGGYYNEQFF

D: NA
V: TRBV5-4
size: NA
CDR3: CASSRDSRNEQFF

D: NA
V: TRBV7-2
size: NA
CDR3: CASSLGGSYEQFF

D: NA
V: TRBV28
size: NA
CDR3: CASSFTLNTEAFF

D: NA
V: TRBV5-1
size: NA
CDR3: CASSLDGASNQPQHF

D: TRBD2
V: TRBV5-1
size: NA
CDR3: CASSSGTSGLTDTQYF

D: NA
V: TRBV19
size: NA
CDR3: CASSIDTAENTEAFF

D: NA
V: TRBV24-1
size: NA
CDR3: CATSDPTATNTEAFF

D: NA
V: TRBV15
size: NA
CDR3: CATSRDRQSSGNTIYF

D: NA
V: TRBV14
size: NA
CDR3: CASSQAGGGAYGYTF

D: TRBD2
V: TRBV7-8
size: NA
CDR3: CASSTLAGAYNEQFF

D: TRBD1
V: TRBV18
size: NA
CDR3: CASSLRPGQPTYEQYF

D: TRBD1
V: TRBV3-1/TRBV3-2
size: NA
CDR3: CASSQGTGGSYEQYF

D: NA
V: TRBV2
size: NA
CDR3: CAGAGQPGVEQYF

D: TRBD1
V: TRBV3-1/TRBV3-2
size: NA
CDR3: CASSHRQGKGEREQFF

D: NA
V: TRBV10-1
size: NA
CDR3: CASSELRMGSGGVNTEAFF